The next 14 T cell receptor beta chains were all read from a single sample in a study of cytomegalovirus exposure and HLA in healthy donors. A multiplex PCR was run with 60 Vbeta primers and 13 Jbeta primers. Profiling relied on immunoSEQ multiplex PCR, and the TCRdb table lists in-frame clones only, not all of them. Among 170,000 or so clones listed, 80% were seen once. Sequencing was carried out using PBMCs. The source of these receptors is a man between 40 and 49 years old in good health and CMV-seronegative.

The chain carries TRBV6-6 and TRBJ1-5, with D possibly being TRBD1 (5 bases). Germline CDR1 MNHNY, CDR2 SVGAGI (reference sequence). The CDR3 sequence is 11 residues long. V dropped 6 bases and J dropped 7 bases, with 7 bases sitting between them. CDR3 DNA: TGTGCCAGCAGGGGGGGGCAGCCCCAGCATTTT. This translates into CASRGGQPQHF.

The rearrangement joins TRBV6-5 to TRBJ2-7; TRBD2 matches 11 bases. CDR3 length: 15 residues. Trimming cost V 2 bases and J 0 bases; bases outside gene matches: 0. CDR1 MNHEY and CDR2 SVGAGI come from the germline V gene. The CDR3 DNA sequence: TGTGCCAGCAGTTACGGGACTAGCGGCTCCTACGAGCAGTACTTC. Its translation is CASSYGTSGSYEQYF.

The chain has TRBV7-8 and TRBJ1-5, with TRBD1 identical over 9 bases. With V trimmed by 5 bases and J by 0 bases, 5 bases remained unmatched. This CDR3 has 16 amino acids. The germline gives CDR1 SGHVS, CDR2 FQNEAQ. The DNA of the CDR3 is TGTGCCAGCAGCCAACAGGGGGCATATAGCAATCAGCCCCAGCATTTT. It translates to CASSQQGAYSNQPQHF.

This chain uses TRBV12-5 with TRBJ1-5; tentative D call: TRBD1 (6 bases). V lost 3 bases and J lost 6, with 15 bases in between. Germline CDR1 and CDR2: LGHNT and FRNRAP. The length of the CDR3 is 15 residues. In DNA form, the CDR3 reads TGTGCTAGTGGTTTCCTGACAGGTGGAAGTCAGCCCCAGCATTTT. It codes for CASGFLTGGSQPQHF.

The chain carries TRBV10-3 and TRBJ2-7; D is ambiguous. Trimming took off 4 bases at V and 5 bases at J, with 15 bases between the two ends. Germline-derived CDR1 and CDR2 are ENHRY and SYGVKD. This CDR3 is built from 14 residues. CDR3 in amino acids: CAISGHPESHEQYF. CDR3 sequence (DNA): TGTGCCATCAGTGGACATCCTGAAAGCCACGAGCAGTACTTC.

The CDR3 loop reads CASSMKGDTEAFF. The DNA of the CDR3 is TGTGCCAGTAGTATGAAGGGGGACACTGAAGCTTTCTTT. This chain links TRBV19 with TRBJ1-1, with a tentative D call TRBD1 (6 bases). Trimming removed 3 bases from V and 3 bases from J, with 8 bases in between. This CDR3 region has 13 residues. The germline V gene encodes CDR1 LNHDA and CDR2 SQIVND (reference sequence).

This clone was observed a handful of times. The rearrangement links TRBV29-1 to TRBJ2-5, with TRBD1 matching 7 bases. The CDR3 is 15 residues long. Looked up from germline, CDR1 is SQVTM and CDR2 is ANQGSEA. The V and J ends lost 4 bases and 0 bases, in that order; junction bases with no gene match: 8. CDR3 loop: CSVAPGTVYQETQYF. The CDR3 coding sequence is TGCAGCGTTGCCCCTGGGACAGTTTACCAAGAGACCCAGTACTTC. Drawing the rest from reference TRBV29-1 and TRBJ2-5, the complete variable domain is SAVISQKPSRDICQRGTSLTIQCQVDSQVTMMFWYRQQPGQSLTLIATANQGSEATYESGFVIDKFPISRPNLTFSTLTVSNMSPEDSSIYLCSVAPGTVYQETQYFGPGTRLLVL.

The CDR3 DNA reads as TGTGCCAGCAGTGAAAATAGTGGAGGTAGCGGGAGATACAATGAGCAGTTCTTC. Amino acids: CASSENSGGSGRYNEQFF. The chain is built from TRBV6-4 and TRBJ2-1; 9 positions match TRBD2. The CDR3 length is 18 residues. Germline CDR1 and CDR2: MRHNA and SNTAGT. With V trimmed by 3 bases and J by 4 bases, 13 bases remained unmatched.

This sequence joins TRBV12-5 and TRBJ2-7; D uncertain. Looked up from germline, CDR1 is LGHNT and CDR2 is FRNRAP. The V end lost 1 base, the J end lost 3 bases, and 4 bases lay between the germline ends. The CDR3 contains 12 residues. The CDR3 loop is CASGLGYYEQYF. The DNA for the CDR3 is TGTGCTAGTGGTTTGGGCTACTACGAGCAGTACTTC.

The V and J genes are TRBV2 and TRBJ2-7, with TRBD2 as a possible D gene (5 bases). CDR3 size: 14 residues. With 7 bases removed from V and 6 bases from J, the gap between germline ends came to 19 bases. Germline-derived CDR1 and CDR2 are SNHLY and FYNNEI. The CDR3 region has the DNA TGTGCCAGCAACTCAATACTAGTTTCAATCGAGCAGTACTTC. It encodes CASNSILVSIEQYF.

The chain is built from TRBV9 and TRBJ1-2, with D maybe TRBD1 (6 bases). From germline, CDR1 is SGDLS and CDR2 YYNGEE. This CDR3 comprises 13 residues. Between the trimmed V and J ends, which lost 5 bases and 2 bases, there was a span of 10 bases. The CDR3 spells CASSAGGNYGYTF. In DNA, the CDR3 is TGTGCCAGCAGTGCGGGGGGCAACTATGGCTACACCTTC.

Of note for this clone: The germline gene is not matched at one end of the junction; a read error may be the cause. The CDR3 region is CASSSPAGAGKTQYF. As DNA, the CDR3 is TGTGCCAGCTCATCACCGGCGGGAGCGGGAAAGACCCAGTACTTC. This sequence joins TRBV18 and TRBJ2-5; TRBD2 agrees at 7 bases. The CDR3 has 15 residues. The germline V gene encodes CDR1 KGHSH and CDR2 LQKENI.

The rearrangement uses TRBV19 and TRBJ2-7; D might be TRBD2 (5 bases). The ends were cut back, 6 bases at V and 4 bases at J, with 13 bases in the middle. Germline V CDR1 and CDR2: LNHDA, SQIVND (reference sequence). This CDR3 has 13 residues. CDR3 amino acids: CASSGQSGYEQYF. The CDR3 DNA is TGTGCCAGTAGCGGGCAGAGCGGATACGAGCAGTACTTC.

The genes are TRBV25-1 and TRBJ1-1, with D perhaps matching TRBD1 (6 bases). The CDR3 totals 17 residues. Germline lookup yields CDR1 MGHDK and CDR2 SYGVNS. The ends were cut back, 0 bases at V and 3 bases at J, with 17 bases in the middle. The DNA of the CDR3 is TGTGCCAGCAGTGAATATATCCTCACAGGGTGGGACACTGAAGCTTTCTTT. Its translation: CASSEYILTGWDTEAFF.